The TCR beta chain described here comes from a study of blood T cell repertoires in COVID-19. Study-wide background: There were acute and convalescent COVID-19 samples, and they came from the United States, Italy and Spain. The cDNA or gDNA used as material had been derived from T cells, B-cell-depleted T cells, or PBMCs.

With 10 bases removed from V and 5 bases from J, the gap between germline ends came to 17 bases. The germline V gene has CDR1 MNHEY and CDR2 SVGAGI. This CDR3 has 13 amino acids. The table came from immunoSEQ multiplex PCR; TCRdb's copy has only in-frame clones and leaves some out. The data show 250,000 to 300,000 clones, with 89% seen just once and 2% to 2.5% held by the top ten. The chain recombines TRBV6-5 with TRBJ1-2; D is uncertain. The sample taken for sequencing was peripheral blood. The receptor's source is a man aged 45-60 years with acute or convalescent COVID-19. CDR3 sequence reads: CATKRGGEYGYTF. CDR3 DNA sequence: TGTGCCACCAAGCGCGGAGGAGAATATGGCTACACCTTC.